Sequencing of this T cell receptor (beta chain) was carried out in a study of blood T cell repertoires in COVID-19. CDR3 length: 13 amino acids. Germline assignment: CDR1 SGHNT and CDR2 YENEEA. Trimming pared 0 bases from V and 3 bases from J, leaving 4 bases between. Measured with immunoSEQ multiplex PCR; TCRdb has only the in-frame clones, and not every one. Of 300,000 to 350,000 clones listed, approximately 90% are singletons. The TCR was taken from a man aged 25-40 years with COVID-19, enrolled during active disease. Sequencing used peripheral blood. This chain uses TRBV11-3 with TRBJ2-3; no definite D call. The CDR3 region is CASSLDRTDTQYF. The CDR3 DNA is TGTGCCAGCAGCTTAGACAGGACAGATACGCAGTATTTT. The whole variable domain, filled in from reference TRBV11-3 and TRBJ2-3, reads EAGVVQSPRYKIIEKKQPVAFWCNPISGHNTLYWYLQNLGQGPELLIRYENEEAVDDSQLPKDRFSAERLKGVDSTLKIQPAELGDSAVYLCASSLDRTDTQYFGPGTRLTVL.